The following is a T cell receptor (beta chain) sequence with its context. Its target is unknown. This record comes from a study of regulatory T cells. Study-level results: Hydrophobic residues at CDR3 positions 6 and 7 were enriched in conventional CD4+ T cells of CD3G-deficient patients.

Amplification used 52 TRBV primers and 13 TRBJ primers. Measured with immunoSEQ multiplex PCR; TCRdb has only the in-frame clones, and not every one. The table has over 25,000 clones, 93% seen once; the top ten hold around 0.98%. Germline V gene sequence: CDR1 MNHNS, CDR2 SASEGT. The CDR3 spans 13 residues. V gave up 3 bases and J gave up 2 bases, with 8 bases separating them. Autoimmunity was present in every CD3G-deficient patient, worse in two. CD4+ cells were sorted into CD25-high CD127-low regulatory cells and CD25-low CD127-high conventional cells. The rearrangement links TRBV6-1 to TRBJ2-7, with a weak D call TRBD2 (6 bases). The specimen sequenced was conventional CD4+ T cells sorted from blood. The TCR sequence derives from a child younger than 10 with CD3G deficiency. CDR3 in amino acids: CASSEREPYEQYF. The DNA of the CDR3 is TGTGCCAGCAGTGAGCGGGAACCCTACGAGCAGTACTTC.